These 20 T cell receptor beta chains were all obtained from the same sample, sequenced in a study of neurological immune-mediated disorders. TCRdb used MiXCR to reprocess the 5' RACE reads, holding one entry per CDR3 protein. Seen here are approximately 60,000 distinct CDR3 sequences, roughly 3.5% observed once, and the top ten hold under 3.5%. Material: PBMCs. All receptors derive from a woman under 40 with multiple sclerosis.

This clonotype was counted ten times or more. The J gene is TRBJ2-1, the V gene TRBV20-1, with D possibly being TRBD2 (6 bases). The CDR3 is 13 residues long. Germline lookup yields CDR1 DFQATT and CDR2 SNEGSKA (reference sequence). Between the trimmed V and J ends, which lost 1 base and 12 bases, there was a span of 16 bases. The CDR3 here is CSARVSGSSSQFF. In nucleotides, the CDR3 is TGCAGTGCTAGAGTCTCCGGGAGCAGTTCGCAGTTCTTC.

This clonotype was detected a few times. The rearrangement links TRBV6-1 to TRBJ1-1, with D possibly TRBD1 on 5 matching bases. The ends were cut back, 3 bases at V and 4 bases at J, with 6 bases in the middle. This CDR3 spans 12 amino acids. CDR1 MNHNS and CDR2 SASEGT come from the germline V gene. The CDR3 protein is CASSDRVTEAFF. The CDR3 DNA reads as TGTGCCAGCAGTGACAGGGTCACTGAAGCTTTCTTT.

A few counts support this clonotype. The V gene is TRBV27, the J gene TRBJ2-7, with D perhaps matching TRBD1 (6 bases). The CDR3 extends over 14 amino acids. The V gene's germline CDR1 is MNHEY and CDR2 SMNVEV (reference sequence). The V gene lost 11 bases and the J gene lost 0 bases, with 17 bases spanning the gap. The CDR3 DNA follows: TGTGCCTCGAGGTCCGAGGGGGTCTCCTACGAGCAGTACTTC. Residues: CASRSEGVSYEQYF.

This clonotype occurred many times. This sequence joins TRBV20-1 and TRBJ1-4; tentative D call: TRBD1 (5 bases). V lost 3 bases, J lost 4 bases, and 6 bases lay in between. CDR1 and CDR2 from the germline V gene are DFQATT and SNEGSKA (reference sequence). CDR3 length: 12 amino acids. CDR3 nucleotide sequence: TGCAGTGCTAGGAGGGGTAATGAAAAACTGTTTTTT. Translated: CSARRGNEKLFF.

This clonotype was found many times. V gene TRBV28 combines with J gene TRBJ2-5; D unresolved. The V gene's germline CDR1 is MDHEN and CDR2 SYDVKM. The CDR3 has 16 residues. V was shortened by 5 bases and J by 5 bases, with 21 bases between the two germline ends. This CDR3 is CASSDQRVAPGETQYF. The CDR3 bases are TGTGCCAGCAGTGACCAACGGGTAGCCCCCGGGGAGACCCAGTACTTC.

This clonotype was counted ten times or more. V is TRBV6-2 or TRBV6-3 and J is TRBJ2-2; 8 bases agree with TRBD2. Germline loops: CDR1 MNHEY, CDR2 SVGEGT. The J segment lost 6 bases and the V segment lost 6 bases, leaving 9 bases of the junction unmatched. The CDR3 contains 15 residues. CDR3 amino acids: CASSSAGAGSGELFF. The DNA for the CDR3 is TGTGCCAGCAGCTCAGCGGGAGCGGGGTCCGGGGAGCTGTTTTTT.

By frequency in the sample, this clonotype is medium-sized. The chain carries TRBV29-1 and TRBJ2-7, with a possible D match to TRBD1 (6 bases). CDR3 size: 13 residues. The germline V and J ends were trimmed by 6 bases and 1 base, with 13 bases remaining between them. Germline V gene lookup returns CDR1 SQVTM and CDR2 ANQGSEA. Here the CDR3 reads CSVDRPGSYEQYF. The CDR3 DNA follows: TGCAGCGTCGACAGGCCCGGATCCTACGAGCAGTACTTC.

This clonotype was observed many times. The rearrangement uses TRBV20-1 and TRBJ2-7; a weak D match, TRBD2 (6 bases). V was clipped by 7 bases and J by 3 bases, with 19 bases between them. The CDR3 consists of 14 residues. Germline V gene lookup returns CDR1 DFQATT and CDR2 SNEGSKA (reference sequence). CDR3 in amino acids: CSVETRNPIYEQYF. CDR3 DNA sequence: TGCAGTGTTGAGACTAGAAACCCCATCTACGAGCAGTACTTC.

This clonotype was detected many times. V usage is TRBV29-1 and J usage is TRBJ2-2, with TRBD2 identical over 7 bases. From germline, CDR1 is SQVTM and CDR2 ANQGSEA. This CDR3 comprises 13 residues. After removal of 4 bases from V and 5 bases from J, the junction contained 4 bases not matched to a gene. CDR3 region: CSVVVGGTGELFF. The CDR3 DNA reads TGCAGCGTTGTTGTGGGGGGGACCGGGGAGCTGTTTTTT.

In its sample, this clonotype was seen a few times. This chain connects TRBV5-4 to TRBJ1-2, with 7 positions matching TRBD1. Trimming removed 1 base from V and 4 bases from J; junction bases left unmatched: 4. Looked up from germline, CDR1 is SGHNT and CDR2 is YYREEE (reference sequence). CDR3 length: 14 amino acids. The CDR3 DNA reads as TGTGCCAGCAGCTTGCAGGGGGAGGGCTATGGCTACACCTTC. It translates to CASSLQGEGYGYTF.

The table lists this clonotype with many counts. The V call is TRBV28, the J call TRBJ2-1, with D uncertain. Germline assignment: CDR1 MDHEN and CDR2 SYDVKM. The CDR3 is 13 residues long. V was clipped by 6 bases and J by 5 bases, with 11 bases between them. The CDR3 region has the DNA TGTGCCAGCAGATCGAGGATCCACAATGAGCAGTTCTTC. This translates into CASRSRIHNEQFF.

This clonotype was seen ten or more times. This rearrangement joins TRBV20-1 to TRBJ1-1; possible D gene TRBD1, 6 bases. This CDR3 region has 14 residues. The V gene lost 2 bases and the J gene lost 1 base, with 11 bases spanning the gap. Germline CDR1 is DFQATT and CDR2 is SNEGSKA (reference sequence). This CDR3 reads CSARLGGKNTEAFF. CDR3 bases: TGCAGTGCTAGATTAGGGGGGAAGAACACTGAAGCTTTCTTT.

The sample holds many counts of this clonotype. The chain links TRBV6-1 to TRBJ1-2; a possible D gene is TRBD1 (6 bases). V shed 6 bases and J shed 4 bases, with 18 bases lying between them. The CDR3 consists of 15 residues. Germline assignment: CDR1 MNHNS and CDR2 SASEGT. In DNA, the CDR3 is TGTGCCAGCAGCACTCCAAGACAGGCCCTCTATGGCTACACCTTC. Translated: CASSTPRQALYGYTF.

This clonotype was found many times. The chain joins TRBV5-5 to TRBJ1-2, with D possibly matching TRBD1 (5 bases). This CDR3 comprises 15 residues. The V end lost 3 bases, the J end lost 0 bases, and 12 bases lay between the germline ends. Germline CDR1 and CDR2: SGHKS and YYEKEE (reference sequence). CDR3 sequence (DNA): TGTGCCAGCAGCTCGGAACCGGGGGCTAACTATGGCTACACCTTC. It encodes CASSSEPGANYGYTF.

This clonotype has at least ten counts. The V call is TRBV7-2, the J call TRBJ2-2, with D perhaps given as TRBD1 or TRBD2 (6 bases each). V dropped 5 bases and J dropped 6 bases, with 10 bases sitting between them. The CDR3 totals 13 residues. In germline, CDR1 is SGHTA, CDR2 FQGNSA. DNA of the CDR3: TGTGCCAGCAGCCCGAGGGGGGCCGGGGAGCTGTTTTTT. It translates to CASSPRGAGELFF.

In its sample, this clonotype was seen many times. V and J are TRBV24-1 and TRBJ2-2; D is uncertain. This CDR3 contains 16 residues. Trimming shortened V by 3 bases and J by 3 bases, and 13 bases separated the two germline ends. Germline V gene data show CDR1 as KGHDR and CDR2 as SFDVKD. As DNA, the CDR3 is TGTGCCACCAGTGATCATTCTGGGGATCACACCGGGGAGCTGTTTTTT. Protein product: CATSDHSGDHTGELFF.

This clonotype was seen at least ten times. This chain links TRBV3-1 with TRBJ2-3, with 7 bases that match TRBD2. Trimming removed 3 bases from V and 0 bases from J; junction bases left unmatched: 3. Germline V gene lookup returns CDR1 LGHDT and CDR2 YNNKEL (reference sequence). The CDR3 is made up of 15 amino acids. DNA of the CDR3: TGTGCCAGCAGCCACGTGACTAGCAGCACAGATACGCAGTATTTT. Its translation: CASSHVTSSTDTQYF.

A few counts support this clonotype. The chain couples TRBV12-3 or TRBV12-4 to TRBJ2-7; 9 nucleotides match TRBD1. CDR3 length: 13 amino acids. CDR3 sequence: CASSPGGQGSVYV. The DNA of the CDR3 is TGTGCCAGCAGTCCCGGGGGACAGGGATCTGTCTATGTC.

This clonotype was counted many times. The genes are TRBV28 and TRBJ1-6; 8 bases map to TRBD1. J gave up 7 bases and V 5 bases, and 7 bases lay outside the gene matches. The V gene's germline CDR1 is MDHEN and CDR2 SYDVKM. The CDR3 loop spans 15 amino acids. Here the CDR3 DNA reads TGTGCCAGCAGTCCCTCAGGGGGCTCAAATTCACCCCTCCACTTT. This sequence encodes CASSPSGGSNSPLHF. The entire variable domain, with the rest obtained from reference TRBV28 and TRBJ1-6, is as follows: DVKVTQSSRYLVKRTGEKVFLECVQDMDHENMFWYRQDPGLGLRLIYFSYDVKMKEKGDIPEGYSVSREKKERFSLILESASTNQTSMYLCASSPSGGSNSPLHFGNGTRLTVT.

In its sample, this clonotype was seen many times. This sequence joins TRBV20-1 and TRBJ2-2, with TRBD2 as a possible D gene (6 bases). This CDR3 is 15 amino acids long. Per the germline V gene, CDR1 is DFQATT and CDR2 is SNEGSKA (reference sequence). V gave up 3 bases and J gave up 4 bases, with 15 bases separating them. CDR3 nucleotides: TGCAGTGCTAGGACGGGAGAGGACGCCACCGGGGAGCTGTTTTTT. This gives the protein CSARTGEDATGELFF.